This note documents a single TCR beta chain sequence. V lost 8 bases to trimming and J lost 1 base, with 12 bases between them. The CDR3 covers 14 residues. From germline, CDR1 is MDHEN and CDR2 SYDVKM. The data derive from a study of blood T cell repertoires in COVID-19. About the research overall: Nucleic acid was either cDNA or gDNA, and it came from T cells, B-cell-depleted T cells, or PBMCs.

Assay: immunoSEQ multiplex PCR; the TCRdb copy retains only in-frame clones and omits some. Of roughly 400,000 clones in the sample, roughly 86% are singletons; the top ten hold about 1.7%. This rearrangement joins TRBV28 to TRBJ1-5, with D hard to call. Specimen: PBMCs or T cells enriched from blood (not recorded which). The sequence was obtained from a woman aged 25 to 39 who had recovered from COVID-19. The CDR3 here is CASGQVGSNQPQHF. In DNA, the CDR3 is TGTGCCAGCGGGCAGGTTGGCAGCAATCAGCCCCAGCATTTT. The full variable domain, in which reference TRBV28 and TRBJ1-5 provide the parts outside the CDR3, is DVKVTQSSRYLVKRTGEKVFLECVQDMDHENMFWYRQDPGLGLRLIYFSYDVKMKEKGDIPEGYSVSREKKERFSLILESASTNQTSMYLCASGQVGSNQPQHFGDGTRLSIL.